Following are 6 T cell receptor beta chains from one sample sequenced in a study of blood T cell repertoires in COVID-19 (dated by TCRdb to 2018 to 2020). Receptor amplification or capture employed the immunoSEQ multiplex PCR assay. TCRdb provides this immuneACCESS table in a form limited to in-frame rearrangements. Some clones are lacking; in checked studies, under half of them reflect an unresolved V gene, and why the rest are absent is not known. This sample has about 76,000 clones in its table, and approximately 78% of those were observed once. Roughly 15% of the sample is taken by the ten largest. Sequencing was done on a sample of peripheral blood. These receptors all come from a human donor in a cohort sampled during active COVID-19.

This chain uses TRBV5-1 with TRBJ1-6; no reliable D call. V dropped 1 base and J dropped 7 bases, with 12 bases sitting between them. The length of the CDR3 is 15 residues. Germline V gives CDR1 SGHRS, CDR2 YFSETQ. CDR3 region: CASSLILIRNSPLHF. The DNA for the CDR3 is TGCGCCAGCAGCTTGATACTAATTAGGAATTCACCCCTCCACTTT.

The genes are TRBV2 and TRBJ2-7; possibly TRBD1 for D (6 bases). The CDR3 is made up of 11 amino acids. The V gene lost 7 bases and the J gene lost 12 bases, with 16 bases spanning the gap. Germline CDR1 SNHLY, CDR2 FYNNEI. CDR3 sequence reads: CASTLRGNRYF. CDR3 sequence (DNA): TGTGCCAGCACCCTAAGGGGGAACCGGTACTTC. The variable domain in full, with the rest retrieved from reference TRBV2 and TRBJ2-7, is EPEVTQTPSHQVTQMGQEVILRCVPISNHLYFYWYRQILGQKVEFLVSFYNNEISEKSEIFDDQFSVERPDGSNFTLKIRSTKLEDSAMYFCASTLRGNRYFGPGTRLTVT.

The rearrangement links TRBV6-5 to TRBJ1-2, with 7 bases aligning to TRBD1. Germline V gives CDR1 MNHEY, CDR2 SVGAGI. Trimming removed 4 bases from V and 13 bases from J; junction bases left unmatched: 6. CDR3 size: 11 residues. CDR3 sequence reads: CASSSTGVRTF. The CDR3 coding sequence is TGTGCCAGCAGTTCTACAGGGGTCCGCACCTTC.

The gene calls are TRBV5-1 and TRBJ2-6; D may be TRBD2 (6 bases). Trimming left V 4 bases short and J 2 bases short, with 13 bases between. This CDR3 is 16 amino acids long. Germline V lookup: CDR1 SGHRS, CDR2 YFSETQ. The CDR3 nucleotides are TGCGCCAGCAGCCCGGGGTGGGGGGCTGGGGCCAACGTCCTGACTTTC. Translating gives CASSPGWGAGANVLTF.

This chain joins TRBV28 and TRBJ2-5, with 7 bases aligning to TRBD1. V trimming: 5 bases; J trimming: 1 base; junction bases outside the gene matches: 19. This CDR3 has 19 residues. Looked up from germline, CDR1 is MDHEN and CDR2 is SYDVKM. The CDR3 here is CASSLPLEGAAYGQETQYF. CDR3 nucleotide sequence: TGTGCCAGCAGTCTGCCTCTAGAGGGGGCCGCATATGGCCAAGAGACCCAGTACTTC.

This clone was seen a handful of times. The chain recombines TRBV2 with TRBJ1-5; D is undetermined. This CDR3 region has 12 residues. The germline CDR1 and CDR2 sequences are SNHLY and FYNNEI. Trimming cost V 4 bases and J 9 bases, with 10 bases left between them. The CDR3 sequence is CASSGSSPPQHF. DNA of the CDR3: TGTGCCAGCAGTGGCTCTAGTCCGCCCCAGCATTTT.